The subject of this entry is one T cell receptor (beta chain). Its antigen is not identified. Healthy people donating bone marrow made up the donors. These data originate in a study of cytomegalovirus exposure and HLA in healthy donors. Study conclusions and caveats: Later on, a genetic analysis was performed. It linked a missense variant in DCLRE1C with V- and J-gene trimming of TCR beta. Reportedly, cytomegalovirus status was diagnosed with high sensitivity and specificity. Cytomegalovirus-associated TCR beta chains were listed, numbering 150 to 200.

The PCR used 60 Vbeta and 13 Jbeta primers. Profiled with immunoSEQ multiplex PCR; TCRdb holds only in-frame clones, not every one. The sample includes over 110,000 clones, about 80% of them seen just once. The CDR3 is 16 amino acids. The germline gives CDR1 SGHDN, CDR2 FVKESK. The V and J ends lost 0 bases and 5 bases respectively, with 16 bases between them. This chain uses TRBV14 with TRBJ1-2; D is undetermined. This clonotype was sampled from a woman under 30 in good health and CMV-seropositive. Sequencing was performed on PBMCs. The CDR3 spells CASSQEWGGRSYGYTF. In nucleotides, the CDR3 is TGTGCCAGCAGCCAAGAGTGGGGAGGGCGCAGTTATGGCTACACCTTC.